These T cell receptor beta chains were read from a single sample in a study of beta chain features in type 1 diabetes. Profiling relied on immunoSEQ multiplex PCR, and the TCRdb table lists in-frame clones only, not all of them. The sample shows 860,000 or so clones, about a sixth of them seen only once. Sequenced input: naive CD4+ T cells from blood. The receptors derive from a woman younger than 30 in good health. Both conserved end residues are part of each CDR3. D genes are given only for firm matches. Part of the rows lack a size; the others show once, few, many or a class for expanded clones.

DNA,CDR3,size,V,D,J
TGTGCCAGCAGCTACTACAGGGTTGGAGTTGAGCAGTACTTC,CASSYYRVGVEQYF,once,TRBV11-2,NA,TRBJ2-7
TGTGCCAGCAGTGTAACCGGGACAGGGGATACTGAAGCTTTCTTT,CASSVTGTGDTEAFF,NA,TRBV28,TRBD1,TRBJ1-1
TGTGCCAGCAGTGTAGCGGGAAGTTACTATGAGCAGTTCTTC,CASSVAGSYYEQFF,NA,TRBV7-2,TRBD2,TRBJ2-1
TGTGCCACCCCGCCCGGGAGGGGATCCTACGAGCAGTACTTC,CATPPGRGSYEQYF,NA,TRBV21-1,NA,TRBJ2-7
TGTGCCAGCAGCCAAGATGTGACGGGATCCGCCTCCTACGAGCAGTACTTC,CASSQDVTGSASYEQYF,few,TRBV4-2,NA,TRBJ2-7
TGTGCCAGCAGCCAAGATCGATTCACTAGCGGGAAGTACCAAGAGACCCAGTACTTC,CASSQDRFTSGKYQETQYF,few,TRBV14,TRBD2,TRBJ2-5
TGTGCCACCACGAAGGGAGACTACCAAGAGACCCAGTACTTC,CATTKGDYQETQYF,NA,TRBV15,NA,TRBJ2-5
TGTGCCAGCAGCTTGACGACAACCACTGAAGCTTTCTTT,CASSLTTTTEAFF,NA,TRBV7-2,NA,TRBJ1-1
TGTGCCAGCAACCCACTAGCGGGAGTAGATACGCAGTATTTT,CASNPLAGVDTQYF,few,TRBV7-9,TRBD2,TRBJ2-3
TGTGCCAGCAGCACTTGGACAGGGATCTTGCCCAGGGGGGGTAATGAGCAGTTCTTC,CASSTWTGILPRGGNEQFF,NA,TRBV7-2,NA,TRBJ2-1
TGTGCCAGCAGTTACAGGTCGGTTGAGCAGTTCTTC,CASSYRSVEQFF,NA,TRBV6-6,NA,TRBJ2-1
TGTGCCAGCTCACTAAGGGACGGCCTCGACGAGCAGTACTTC,CASSLRDGLDEQYF,few,TRBV18,NA,TRBJ2-7
TGTGCCAGCAGACCGACTGCGAGTGAGCAGTTCTTC,CASRPTASEQFF,few,TRBV6-1,NA,TRBJ2-1
TGTGCCAGCAGGAAATTAGCGGGAGGGCCTAGGGAGACCCAGTACTTC,CASRKLAGGPRETQYF,few,TRBV27,TRBD2,TRBJ2-5
TGTGCCAGCAGCTTCTTTCTCGAGCAGTACTTC,CASSFFLEQYF,NA,TRBV11-2,NA,TRBJ2-7
TGTGCCAGCAGCGCGACAGGTCAAGGGGGCACTGAAGCTTTCTTT,CASSATGQGGTEAFF,NA,TRBV5-4,NA,TRBJ1-1
TGTGCCAGTAGTATTCAGGGAGCCTACAATGAGCAGTTCTTC,CASSIQGAYNEQFF,NA,TRBV19,NA,TRBJ2-1
TGTGCCAGCTCACAGGGACTAGCGGGCGATGAGCAGTTCTTC,CASSQGLAGDEQFF,once,TRBV18,TRBD2,TRBJ2-1
TGTGCCAGCTCACCTACAGGCTCTGCAGGGGCCAACGTCCTGACTTTC,CASSPTGSAGANVLTF,few,TRBV18,NA,TRBJ2-6
TGCGCCAGCAGCCAAGGGACACAACTAGGCGATACGCAGTATTTT,CASSQGTQLGDTQYF,NA,TRBV5-1,NA,TRBJ2-3
TGTGCCAGCAGTTACAGGCCCCACCGTGGGACTGAAGCTTTCTTT,CASSYRPHRGTEAFF,NA,TRBV6-5,NA,TRBJ1-1
TGCAGTGCTAGCGGGTACAATGAGCAGTTCTTC,CSASGYNEQFF,few,TRBV20-1,NA,TRBJ2-1
TGTGCCATAACACCGGGACTAGCGGGAGATGAGCAGTTCTTC,CAITPGLAGDEQFF,few,TRBV10-3,TRBD2,TRBJ2-1
TGTGCCAGCAGCTTTTCCCTGGACTACGAGCAGTACTTC,CASSFSLDYEQYF,NA,TRBV7-3,NA,TRBJ2-7
TGTGCCAGCAGATCCAGGGGTAGTTCAGATACGCAGTATTTT,CASRSRGSSDTQYF,NA,TRBV6-5,NA,TRBJ2-3
TGTGCCAGCGGGGCGATCGCGAACACCGGGGAGCTGTTTTTT,CASGAIANTGELFF,NA,TRBV19,NA,TRBJ2-2
TGTGCCAGCTCTTACGCGGGATCCTACGAGCAGTACTTC,CASSYAGSYEQYF,few,TRBV11-2,NA,TRBJ2-7
TGTGCCAGCAGCTATCTTAGACTGGCAGATACGCAGTATTTT,CASSYLRLADTQYF,once,TRBV11-2,NA,TRBJ2-3
TGCGCCAGCAGCCAAGACTGGGGTCAGGGGATTTCCCGAGAGACCCAGTACTTC,CASSQDWGQGISRETQYF,few,TRBV4-3,NA,TRBJ2-5
TGCGCCAGCAGCCAAGGGACAGGGACAAGGGTTGTCTACGAGCAGTACTTC,CASSQGTGTRVVYEQYF,few,TRBV4-1,TRBD1,TRBJ2-7
TGTGCCAGCAGTGTTCAGGCGGGCCATAGCAATCAGCCCCAGCATTTT,CASSVQAGHSNQPQHF,few,TRBV2,NA,TRBJ1-5
TGTGCCAGCAGCGCCACAGGGATGGGTGCCTTTGGCTACACCTTC,CASSATGMGAFGYTF,few,TRBV11-1,NA,TRBJ1-2
TGTGCCAGCAGCTTAATCGTGAACACTGAAGCTTTCTTT,CASSLIVNTEAFF,NA,TRBV7-2,NA,TRBJ1-1
TGTGCCAGCAGTTTAGCGGAAAGCTCCTACAATGAGCAGTTCTTC,CASSLAESSYNEQFF,NA,TRBV7-9,NA,TRBJ2-1
TGTGCCAGCAGCTGGACATGGAACACTGAAGCTTTCTTT,CASSWTWNTEAFF,few,TRBV5-6,NA,TRBJ1-1
TGTGCCAGTAGTACAGGACAGAGACTAGCCAAAAACATTCAGTACTTC,CASSTGQRLAKNIQYF,few,TRBV19,NA,TRBJ2-4
TGTGCCAGCAGTGCGAACAGGGAGGCGCTGAATGGCTACACCTTC,CASSANREALNGYTF,NA,TRBV9,NA,TRBJ1-2
TGCGCCAGCAGCTTAGGGGCTAGCGGGATATACGAGCAGTACTTC,CASSLGASGIYEQYF,NA,TRBV5-1,TRBD2,TRBJ2-7
TGTGCCAGCAGCCTCCCGGGTACTAATGAAAAACTGTTTTTT,CASSLPGTNEKLFF,NA,TRBV5-4,NA,TRBJ1-4
TGTGCCAGCAGCTTAAATTCAGATACGCAGTATTTT,CASSLNSDTQYF,NA,TRBV7-8,NA,TRBJ2-3
TGCGCCAGCAGCGTGAGAAGCGGGAGTGGAGAGACCCAGTACTTC,CASSVRSGSGETQYF,few,TRBV5-1,TRBD2,TRBJ2-5
TGTGCCAGCAGCCGCCACAGGGAACTTGAGCAGTTCTTC,CASSRHRELEQFF,NA,TRBV21-1,NA,TRBJ2-1
TGCGCCAGCAGCGGGGAAAACTATGGCTACACCTTC,CASSGENYGYTF,NA,TRBV5-1,NA,TRBJ1-2
TGCGCCAGCAGCCAAGAACTCTTAGGGCAGGGTCACGCTAGCAATGGCTACACCTTC,CASSQELLGQGHASNGYTF,NA,TRBV4-3,NA,TRBJ1-2
TGTGCCAGTAGTTCGGGACTAGCGACTTACGAGCAGTACTTC,CASSSGLATYEQYF,few,TRBV19,TRBD2,TRBJ2-7
TGCGCCAGCAGTCGCGCCGAATTAGTGTCGAACACCGGGGAGCTGTTTTTT,CASSRAELVSNTGELFF,few,TRBV23-1,NA,TRBJ2-2
TGTGCCAGCAGTGAAGAACCCACGGTGGCCGGGGAGCTGTTTTTT,CASSEEPTVAGELFF,NA,TRBV6-1,NA,TRBJ2-2
TGCGCCAGCAGTGACCTGACAGGCCCCATGTCCTACAATGAGCAGTTCTTC,CASSDLTGPMSYNEQFF,NA,TRBV10-1,NA,TRBJ2-1
TGTGCCAGCAGTTCCCGACAGGGGGTATTGAACACTGAAGCTTTCTTT,CASSSRQGVLNTEAFF,few,TRBV28,TRBD1,TRBJ1-1
TGTGCCAGCAGTGTACAGGGGTTATATGAAAAACTGTTTTTT,CASSVQGLYEKLFF,NA,TRBV2,TRBD1,TRBJ1-4
TGTGCCAGCAGGGACAGGGCTAACACCGGGGAGCTGTTTTTT,CASRDRANTGELFF,few,TRBV2,TRBD1,TRBJ2-2
TGCGCCAGCAGCCTATACTTGGGAGAGCAGTTCTTC,CASSLYLGEQFF,few,TRBV4-3,NA,TRBJ2-1
TGTGCCAGTCGTGAGACTAGCGGGCCGAGCTCCTACAATGAGCAGTTCTTC,CASRETSGPSSYNEQFF,few,TRBV28,TRBD2,TRBJ2-1
TGTGCCAGCAGTTACGCTAACTATGGCTACACCTTC,CASSYANYGYTF,NA,TRBV6-5,NA,TRBJ1-2
TGTGCCAGCAGCCCGGGACTAGCGGGAGGAGAGACCCAGTACTTC,CASSPGLAGGETQYF,NA,TRBV11-2,TRBD2,TRBJ2-5